The T cell receptor beta chain under discussion was sequenced for a study of T cell repertoires in cytomegalovirus infection. Background on the study: CMV epitopes used comprised recently identified HLA-C-restricted ones and well-studied HLA-B-restricted ones. TCR beta signatures that were public indicated CMV infection and matching HLA type. Whole-study results and caveats: Carriers of CMV plus the relevant HLA were identified by cumulative public TCR beta family frequency. CMV-specific TCR beta clonotypes restricted by HLA-C dominated the ex vivo response.

TCRdb analysed the reads with MiXCR anew, one entry per CDR3 protein. Of some 350,000 distinct CDR3 sequences listed, roughly 28% were seen once; the top ten hold 20%. Germline V gene sequence: CDR1 SGHTA, CDR2 FQGNSA. The ends were cut back, 5 bases at V and 4 bases at J, with 18 bases in the middle. The CDR3 is 16 amino acids. Comments on this clonotype: Its antigen remains unknown.

This receptor was taken from a human donor in good health (CMV status not recorded). Some clones in this sample may be carry-over from other donors' samples. The sample was cultured PBMCs, taken from culture after CMV antigen stimulation. The V gene is TRBV7-2, the J gene TRBJ2-4; perhaps TRBD1 as D (5 bases). CDR3 loop: CASSQRGGWEKNIQYF. CDR3 DNA: TGTGCCAGCAGCCAAAGGGGTGGGTGGGAAAAAAACATTCAGTACTTC.